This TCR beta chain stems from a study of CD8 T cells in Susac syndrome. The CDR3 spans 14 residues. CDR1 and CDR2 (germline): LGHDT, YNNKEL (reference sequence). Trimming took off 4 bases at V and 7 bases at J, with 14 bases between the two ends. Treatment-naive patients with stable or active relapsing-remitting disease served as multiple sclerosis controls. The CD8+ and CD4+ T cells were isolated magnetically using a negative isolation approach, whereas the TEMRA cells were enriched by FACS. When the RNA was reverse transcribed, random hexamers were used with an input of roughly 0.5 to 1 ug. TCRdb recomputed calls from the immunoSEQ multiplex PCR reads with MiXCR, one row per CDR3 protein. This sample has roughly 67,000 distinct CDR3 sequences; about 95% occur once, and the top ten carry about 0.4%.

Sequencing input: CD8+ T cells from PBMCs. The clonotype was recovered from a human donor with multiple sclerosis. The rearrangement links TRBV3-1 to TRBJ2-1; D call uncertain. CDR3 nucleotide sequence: TGTGCCAGCAGCCCGGAGACCTTGAGGAATGAGCAGTTCTTC. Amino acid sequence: CASSPETLRNEQFF.